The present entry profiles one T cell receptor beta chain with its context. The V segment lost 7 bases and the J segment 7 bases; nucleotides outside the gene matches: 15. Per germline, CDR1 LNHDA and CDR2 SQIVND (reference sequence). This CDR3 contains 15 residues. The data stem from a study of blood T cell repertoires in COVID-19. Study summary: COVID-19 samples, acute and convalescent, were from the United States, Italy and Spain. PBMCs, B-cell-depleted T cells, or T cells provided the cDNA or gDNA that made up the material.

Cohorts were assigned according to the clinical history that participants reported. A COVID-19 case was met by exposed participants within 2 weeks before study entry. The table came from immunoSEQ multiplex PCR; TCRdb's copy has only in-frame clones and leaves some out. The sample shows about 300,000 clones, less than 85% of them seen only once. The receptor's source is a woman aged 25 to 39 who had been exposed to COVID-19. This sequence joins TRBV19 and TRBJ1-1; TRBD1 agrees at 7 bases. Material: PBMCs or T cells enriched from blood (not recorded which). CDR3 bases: TGTGCCAGTAATTCGATCTCAGACAGGGTCAGTGAAGCTTTCTTT. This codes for CASNSISDRVSEAFF.